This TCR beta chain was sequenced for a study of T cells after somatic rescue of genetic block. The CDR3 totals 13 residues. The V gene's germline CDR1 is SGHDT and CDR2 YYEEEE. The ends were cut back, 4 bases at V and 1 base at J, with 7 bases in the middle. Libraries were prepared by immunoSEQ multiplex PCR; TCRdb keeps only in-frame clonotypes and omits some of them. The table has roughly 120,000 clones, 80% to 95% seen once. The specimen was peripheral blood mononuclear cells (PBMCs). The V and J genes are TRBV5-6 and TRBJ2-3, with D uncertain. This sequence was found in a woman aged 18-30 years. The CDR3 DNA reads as TGTGCCAGCAGCCAGCCTCGCACAGATACGCAGTATTTT. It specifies CASSQPRTDTQYF.